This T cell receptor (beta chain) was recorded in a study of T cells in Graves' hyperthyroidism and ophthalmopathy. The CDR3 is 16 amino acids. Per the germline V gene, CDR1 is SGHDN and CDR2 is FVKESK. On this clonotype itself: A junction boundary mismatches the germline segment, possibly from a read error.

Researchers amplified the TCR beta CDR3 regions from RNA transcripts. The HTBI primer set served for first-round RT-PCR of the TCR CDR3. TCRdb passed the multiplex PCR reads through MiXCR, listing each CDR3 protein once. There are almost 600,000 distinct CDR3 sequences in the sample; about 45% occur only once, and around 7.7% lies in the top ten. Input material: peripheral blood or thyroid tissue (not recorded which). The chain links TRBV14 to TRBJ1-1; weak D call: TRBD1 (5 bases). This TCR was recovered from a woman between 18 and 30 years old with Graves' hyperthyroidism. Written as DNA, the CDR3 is TGTGCTAGCAGCCAAGATCGACGGGGGTGGAACACTGAAGCTTTCTTT. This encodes CASSQDRRGWNTEAFF.